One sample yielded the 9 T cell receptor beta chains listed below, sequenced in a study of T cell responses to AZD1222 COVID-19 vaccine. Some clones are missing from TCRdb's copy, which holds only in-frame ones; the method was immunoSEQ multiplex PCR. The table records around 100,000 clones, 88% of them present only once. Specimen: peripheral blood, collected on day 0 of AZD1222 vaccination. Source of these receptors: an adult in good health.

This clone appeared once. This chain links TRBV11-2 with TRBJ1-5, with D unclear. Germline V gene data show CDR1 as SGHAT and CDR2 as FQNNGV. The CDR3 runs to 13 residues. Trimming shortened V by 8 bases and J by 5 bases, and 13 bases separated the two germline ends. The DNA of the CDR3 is TGTGCCAGCCCATGGAGGGCGGATCAGCCCCAGCATTTT. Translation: CASPWRADQPQHF.

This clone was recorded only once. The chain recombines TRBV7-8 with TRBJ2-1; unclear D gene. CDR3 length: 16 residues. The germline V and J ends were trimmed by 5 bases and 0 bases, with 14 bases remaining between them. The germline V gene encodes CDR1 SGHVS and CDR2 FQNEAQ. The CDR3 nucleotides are TGTGCCAGCAGCGGCCGGCAACTGAGCTCCTACAATGAGCAGTTCTTC. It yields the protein CASSGRQLSSYNEQFF.

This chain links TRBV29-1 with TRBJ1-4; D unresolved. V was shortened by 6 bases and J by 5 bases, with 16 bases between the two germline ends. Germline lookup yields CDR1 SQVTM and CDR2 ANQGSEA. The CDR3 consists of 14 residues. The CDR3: CSVFDPGKNEKLFF. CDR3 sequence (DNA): TGCAGCGTATTCGACCCGGGCAAAAATGAAAAACTGTTTTTT.

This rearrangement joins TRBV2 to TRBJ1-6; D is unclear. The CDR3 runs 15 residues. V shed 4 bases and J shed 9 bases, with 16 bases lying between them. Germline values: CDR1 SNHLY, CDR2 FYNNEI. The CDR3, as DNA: TGTGCCAGCAGTGGACGTGTGACTTCTAGTTCACCCCTCCACTTT. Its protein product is CASSGRVTSSSPLHF.

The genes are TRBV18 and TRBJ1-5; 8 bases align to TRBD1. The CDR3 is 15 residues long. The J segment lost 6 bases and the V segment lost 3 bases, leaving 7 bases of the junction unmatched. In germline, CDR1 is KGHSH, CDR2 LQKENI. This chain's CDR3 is CASSPGQGLGQPQHF. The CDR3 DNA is TGTGCCAGCTCACCTGGACAGGGCCTAGGTCAGCCCCAGCATTTT.

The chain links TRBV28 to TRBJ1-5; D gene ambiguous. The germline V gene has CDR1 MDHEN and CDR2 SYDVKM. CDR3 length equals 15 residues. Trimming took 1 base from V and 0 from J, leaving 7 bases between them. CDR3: CASSLFGDSNQPQHF. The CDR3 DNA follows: TGTGCCAGCAGTTTATTCGGGGATAGCAATCAGCCCCAGCATTTT.

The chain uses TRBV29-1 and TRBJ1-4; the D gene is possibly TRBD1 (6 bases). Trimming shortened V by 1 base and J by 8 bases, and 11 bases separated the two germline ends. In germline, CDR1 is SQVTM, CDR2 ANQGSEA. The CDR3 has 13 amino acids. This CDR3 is CSVEAGVGEKLFF. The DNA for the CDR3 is TGCAGCGTTGAAGCAGGGGTCGGGGAAAAACTGTTTTTT.

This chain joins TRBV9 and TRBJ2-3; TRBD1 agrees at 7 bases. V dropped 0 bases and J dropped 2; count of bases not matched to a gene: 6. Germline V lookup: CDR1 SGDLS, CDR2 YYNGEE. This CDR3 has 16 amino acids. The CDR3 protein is CASSVDIGTATDTQYF. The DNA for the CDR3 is TGTGCCAGCAGCGTAGATATTGGGACAGCCACAGATACGCAGTATTTT.

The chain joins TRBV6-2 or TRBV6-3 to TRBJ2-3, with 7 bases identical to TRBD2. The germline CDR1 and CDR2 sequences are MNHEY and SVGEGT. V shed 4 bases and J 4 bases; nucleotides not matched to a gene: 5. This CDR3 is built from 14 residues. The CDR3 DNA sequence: TGTGCCAGCAGTTCCTCGACTAGCCCAGATACGCAGTATTTT. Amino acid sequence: CASSSSTSPDTQYF.